The present TCR beta chain was sequenced within a study of PD-L1 blockade in urothelial cancer. About the study: From about 2014, patients received atezolizumab, given as 1,200 mg intravenously every 3 weeks. Reported median T cell count for blood samples was 130,000 to 150,000.

Each PCR had synthetic TCR analog templates added to it as a spike-in. Method: immunoSEQ multiplex PCR; TCRdb's copy keeps in-frame clones and lacks some. The repertoire holds 49,000 or so clones, with roughly 84% as singletons. Time point specified: pretreatment peripheral blood. Locally advanced or metastatic urothelial carcinoma was diagnosed in the patients. Trimming cost V 4 bases and J 6 bases; bases outside gene matches: 5. This CDR3 contains 15 residues. CDR1 is SNHLY, CDR2 FYNNEI, per germline. This chain connects TRBV2 to TRBJ2-7, with 14 bases lining up with TRBD2. The TCR comes from a man in his 60s with urothelial cancer. This sample comprised PBMCs, obtained around atezolizumab (anti-PD-L1) treatment. The CDR3 nucleotides read TGTGCCAGCAGTGGGGGACTAGCGGGAGTCCTCGAGCAGTACTTC. Translating it yields CASSGGLAGVLEQYF.